The entry that follows covers one TCR beta chain sequence. This record belongs to a study of blood T cell repertoires in COVID-19. Assay: immunoSEQ multiplex PCR; the TCRdb copy retains only in-frame clones and omits some. Here the sample spans around 160,000 clones, approximately 86% being singletons. Sequencing was performed on peripheral blood. This TCR was recovered from a woman aged 40 to 49 with active or convalescent COVID-19.

The chain's CDR3 is CASRVGRGDTGELFF. The CDR3 nucleotides read TGTGCCAGCAGGGTGGGCAGGGGGGACACCGGGGAGCTGTTTTTT. The chain is built from TRBV5-4 and TRBJ2-2, with D tentatively TRBD1 (7 bases). The CDR3 contains 15 residues. V was pared by 5 bases and J by 3 bases, with 14 bases between. CDR1 and CDR2 from the germline V gene are SGHNT and YYREEE (reference sequence).